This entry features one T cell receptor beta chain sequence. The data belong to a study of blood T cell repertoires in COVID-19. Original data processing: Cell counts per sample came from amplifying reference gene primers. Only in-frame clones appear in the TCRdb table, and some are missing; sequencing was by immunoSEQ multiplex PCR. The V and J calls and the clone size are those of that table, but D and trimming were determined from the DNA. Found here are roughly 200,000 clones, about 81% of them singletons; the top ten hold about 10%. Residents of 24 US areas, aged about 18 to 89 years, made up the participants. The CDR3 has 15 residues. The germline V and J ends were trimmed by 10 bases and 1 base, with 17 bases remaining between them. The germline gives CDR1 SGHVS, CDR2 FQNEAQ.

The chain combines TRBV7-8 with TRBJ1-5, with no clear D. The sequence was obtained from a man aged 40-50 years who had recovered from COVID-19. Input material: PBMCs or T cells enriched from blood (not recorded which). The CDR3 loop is CATREGITSNQPQHF. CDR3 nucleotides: TGTGCCACCCGAGAGGGAATAACGAGCAATCAGCCCCAGCATTTT.